Given below is one TCR beta chain in context. Antigen: not known. V lost 1 base and J lost 1, with 10 bases in between. Germline CDR1 and CDR2: MNHNS and SASEGT. There are 15 residues in the CDR3. This sample was included in a study of blood T cells in healthy people across ages. Study-wide results and caveats: TCR beta diversity per million T cells fell roughly linearly with age. Diversity estimates drawn from one million T cells were deemed underestimates.

A second about 6 to 11 cycle PCR used barcoded and J-beta primers. TCRdb itself ran the 5' RACE reads through MiXCR, one entry per CDR3 protein. This table has 650,000 to 1,000,000 distinct CDR3 sequences, roughly 35% appearing once. The V and J genes are TRBV6-1 and TRBJ1-1; D is perhaps TRBD1 (6 bases). The sequencing sample was made of blood. This sequence originates from a man aged 18 to 29 in good health. The CDR3 loop is CASSEVDRRNTEAFF. CDR3 sequence (DNA): TGTGCCAGCAGTGAAGTGGACAGAAGGAACACTGAAGCTTTCTTT.